The text below deals with one TCR beta chain. Germline CDR1 reads LGHNA; CDR2 reads YSLEER. Trimming cost V 4 bases and J 4 bases; bases outside gene matches: 14. The CDR3 runs 18 residues. The data stem from a study of cytomegalovirus exposure and HLA in healthy donors. PCR involved 60 Vbeta and 13 Jbeta primers. Produced via immunoSEQ multiplex PCR; TCRdb's table is partial and in-frame only. This sample contains some 130,000 clones. Donors consisted of healthy bone marrow donors. Sequencing was performed on PBMCs. The sequence derives from a young man in good health and CMV-seronegative. The rearrangement uses TRBV4-3 and TRBJ2-1, with TRBD1 matching over 9 bases. The chain's CDR3 is CASSPDGVGTGKYNEQFF. The CDR3 nucleotides are TGCGCCAGCAGCCCTGATGGGGTAGGGACAGGGAAATACAATGAGCAGTTCTTC.